Listed here are 9 T cell receptor beta chains from one sample, sequenced in a study of T cell responses to AZD1222 COVID-19 vaccine. Some clones are missing from TCRdb's copy, which holds only in-frame ones; the method was immunoSEQ multiplex PCR. The sample holds approximately 97,000 clones, 84% seen once. Sample: peripheral blood, taken on day 0 of AZD1222 vaccination. These receptor sequences come from an adult in good health.

V and J are TRBV19 and TRBJ2-4, with D perhaps being TRBD1 or TRBD2 (5 bases each). Trimming took off 7 bases at V and 0 bases at J, with 13 bases between the two ends. Germline CDR1 is LNHDA and CDR2 is SQIVND (reference sequence). This CDR3 is 15 amino acids long. The CDR3 loop is CASTPGGVAKNIQYF. The CDR3 bases are TGTGCCAGTACCCCTGGGGGTGTAGCCAAAAACATTCAGTACTTC. Supplemented by reference TRBV19 and TRBJ2-4, the full variable domain reads DGGITQSPKYLFRKEGQNVTLSCEQNLNHDAMYWYRQDPGQGLRLIYYSQIVNDFQKGDIAEGYSVSREKKESFPLTVTSAQKNPTAFYLCASTPGGVAKNIQYFGAGTRLSVL.

This rearrangement joins TRBV2 to TRBJ1-1; D call uncertain. V dropped 4 bases and J dropped 3 bases, with 3 bases sitting between them. The CDR3 is 11 residues long. Germline CDR1 reads SNHLY; CDR2 reads FYNNEI. CDR3 sequence (DNA): TGTGCCAGCAGTGTCCACACTGAAGCTTTCTTT. Translation: CASSVHTEAFF.

In this sample, this clone turned up many times. The chain joins TRBV5-1 to TRBJ1-1; tentatively, D is TRBD1 (5 bases). The germline V and J ends were trimmed by 7 bases and 0 bases, with 19 bases remaining between them. CDR3 length equals 16 residues. Germline CDR1 is SGHRS and CDR2 is YFSETQ. The CDR3 bases are TGCGCCAGCGGCCTCGGGGTTCCAGGGATGAACACTGAAGCTTTCTTT. Its protein product is CASGLGVPGMNTEAFF. Using reference TRBV5-1 and TRBJ1-1 for the parts outside the CDR3, the full variable domain is KAGVTQTPRYLIKTRGQQVTLSCSPISGHRSVSWYQQTPGQGLQFLFEYFSETQRNKGNFPGRFSGRQFSNSRSEMNVSTLELGDSALYLCASGLGVPGMNTEAFFGQGTRLTVV.

The chain is built from TRBV6-5 and TRBJ1-2, with no clear D. The germline V gene encodes CDR1 MNHEY and CDR2 SVGAGI. The length of the CDR3 is 13 residues. V was pared by 0 bases and J by 7 bases, with 9 bases between. The CDR3 spells CASSYSSAVGYTF. Here the CDR3 DNA reads TGTGCCAGCAGTTACTCGTCGGCCGTTGGCTACACCTTC.

J is TRBJ2-1 and V is TRBV7-9; 8 bases are a match to TRBD2. The V segment lost 4 bases and the J segment 0 bases; nucleotides outside the gene matches: 8. This CDR3 region has 17 residues. Per germline, CDR1 SEHNR and CDR2 FQNEAQ (reference sequence). CDR3 protein: CASSSLGAGGSYNEQFF. The CDR3 nucleotides read TGTGCCAGCAGCTCCTTAGGGGCGGGGGGCTCCTACAATGAGCAGTTCTTC.

The chain carries TRBV30 and TRBJ2-4, with 8 nucleotides matching TRBD2. The V segment lost 2 bases and the J segment 0 bases; nucleotides outside the gene matches: 9. The germline V gene has CDR1 GTSNPN and CDR2 SVGIG (reference sequence). This CDR3 has 17 amino acids. The CDR3 here is CAWSPGLVPLAKNIQYF. CDR3 in DNA: TGTGCCTGGAGTCCGGGACTAGTCCCTCTAGCCAAAAACATTCAGTACTTC.

The chain has TRBV9 and TRBJ1-1; 7 bases map to TRBD1. Trimming cost V 4 bases and J 0 bases; bases outside gene matches: 6. The CDR3 runs 15 residues. CDR1 is SGDLS and CDR2 is YYNGEE in the germline V gene. The CDR3 DNA reads TGTGCCAGCAGCAACGGACAGGTCCTGAACACTGAAGCTTTCTTT. Protein product: CASSNGQVLNTEAFF.

The chain uses TRBV24-1 and TRBJ1-2, with D possibly being TRBD1 (5 bases). V was pared by 7 bases and J by 2 bases, with 10 bases between. The CDR3 extends over 13 amino acids. Germline assignment: CDR1 KGHDR and CDR2 SFDVKD. CDR3 coding DNA: TGTGCCACCAGCGCGACAGCAAACTATGGCTACACCTTC. As protein: CATSATANYGYTF.

In DNA, the CDR3 is TGCGCCAGCAGCCAGAGCAGGACCAACTCCTACGAGCAGTACTTC. Its translation is CASSQSRTNSYEQYF. This chain uses TRBV4-3 with TRBJ2-7; D uncertain. Germline lookup yields CDR1 LGHNA and CDR2 YSLEER. Trimming took 3 bases from V and 0 from J, leaving 12 bases between them. The CDR3 is 15 amino acids.